This TCR beta chain was sequenced during a study of relationships among human T cell subsets. Trimming took 5 bases from V and 1 from J; bases not matched to a gene: 5. The germline V gene has CDR1 SGHAT and CDR2 FQNNGV. There are 14 residues in the CDR3. The T cell receptor alpha and beta CDR3 regions were amplified from mRNA by semiquantitative ARM-PCR. Tagged nested gene-specific primers were used first, then communal superprimers amplified exponentially. TCRdb redid the calling of the multiplex PCR reads with MiXCR, one entry per CDR3 protein. The sample records about 2,900 distinct CDR3 sequences, approximately 82% being singletons.

The sample consisted of total T cells sorted from blood. The V call is TRBV11-2, the J call TRBJ2-7; the match to TRBD1 covers 7 bases. This clonotype was sampled from a man aged 35-49 years in good health. In DNA, the CDR3 is TGTGCCAGCAGCCGAACACAGGGGTCCTACGAGCAGTACTTC. The encoded protein is CASSRTQGSYEQYF.